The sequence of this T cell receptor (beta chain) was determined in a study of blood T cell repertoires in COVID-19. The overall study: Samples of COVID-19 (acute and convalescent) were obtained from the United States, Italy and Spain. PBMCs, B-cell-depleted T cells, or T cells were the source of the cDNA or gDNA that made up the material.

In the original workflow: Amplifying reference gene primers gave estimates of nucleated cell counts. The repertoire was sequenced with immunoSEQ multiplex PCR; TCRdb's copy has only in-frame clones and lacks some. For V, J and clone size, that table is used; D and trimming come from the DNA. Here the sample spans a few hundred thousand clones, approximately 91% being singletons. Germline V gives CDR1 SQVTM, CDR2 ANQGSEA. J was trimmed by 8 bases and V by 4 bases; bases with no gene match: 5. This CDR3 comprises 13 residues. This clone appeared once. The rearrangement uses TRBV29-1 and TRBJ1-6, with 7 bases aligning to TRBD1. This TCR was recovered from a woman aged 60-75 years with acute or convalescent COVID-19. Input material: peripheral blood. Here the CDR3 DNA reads TGCAGCGTTGCTGACAGGGTGGATTCACCCCTCCACTTT. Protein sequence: CSVADRVDSPLHF.